This T cell receptor (beta chain) originates from a study of cytotoxic CD8 clonotypes in ibrutinib-treated CLL. Across the whole study: Samples yielded averages of about 250,000 productive templates and more than 90,000 productive rearrangements.

Deep sequencing aimed at 1 in 200,000 to 1 in 1 million T cells' resolution. Repertoires were generated with immunoSEQ multiplex PCR, while TCRdb's copy carries only in-frame clones and drops some. The profile shows hundreds of thousands of clones, around three quarters of them singletons. This CDR3 spans 13 amino acids. V was shortened by 6 bases and J by 8 bases, with 16 bases between the two germline ends. Germline V CDR1 and CDR2: SNHLY, FYNNEI. This clone was observed a handful of times. Its antigen remains unidentified. Regarding the study as a whole: Pretreatment clonality was elevated relative to age-matched healthy donors and paralleled circulating CD8+ T-cell counts.

The starting material was PBMCs, obtained after 24 months of ibrutinib treatment. This receptor was obtained from a human donor with chronic lymphocytic leukemia. The genes are TRBV2 and TRBJ1-2, with D maybe TRBD1 (5 bases). DNA for the CDR3: TGTGCCAGCAGAGCGACAGCCCAAGGAGGCTACACCTTC. Its protein is CASRATAQGGYTF.